This TCR beta chain comes out of a study of CD8 T cells in ankylosing spondylitis. This clonotype has at least ten counts. Its antigen remains unidentified. Overall study findings and caveats: A motif of fewer than ten highly homologous TCR beta variants was seen as apparently characteristic of ankylosing spondylitis blood.

The CDR3 is made up of 13 amino acids. J was trimmed by 6 bases and V by 6 bases; bases with no gene match: 6. TCRdb passed the 5' RACE reads through MiXCR, listing each CDR3 protein once. The sample records approximately 400,000 distinct CDR3 sequences, approximately 17% being singletons. The source of this sequence is a male donor with ankylosing spondylitis. The sequenced material came from blood, either unsorted or a sorted T cell fraction (not recorded which). J is TRBJ1-1 and V is TRBV12-3 or TRBV12-4; 8 bases are a match to TRBD1. The CDR3 nucleotides are TGTGCCAGCAGGGTCGGACAGGGCGCTGAAGCTTTCTTT. It translates to CASRVGQGAEAFF.